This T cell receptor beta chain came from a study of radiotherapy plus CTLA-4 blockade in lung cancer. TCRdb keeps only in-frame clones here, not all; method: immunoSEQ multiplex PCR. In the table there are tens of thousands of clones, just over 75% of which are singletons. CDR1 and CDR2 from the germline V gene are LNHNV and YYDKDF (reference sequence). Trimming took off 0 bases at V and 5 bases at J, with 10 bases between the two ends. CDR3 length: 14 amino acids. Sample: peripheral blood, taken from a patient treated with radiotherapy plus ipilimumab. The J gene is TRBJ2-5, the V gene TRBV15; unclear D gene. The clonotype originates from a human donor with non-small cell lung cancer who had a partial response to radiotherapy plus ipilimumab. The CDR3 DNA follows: TGTGCCACCAGCAGAGATTTTGCGTCGGAGACCCAGTACTTC. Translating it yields CATSRDFASETQYF.